This T cell receptor beta chain was documented in a study of OX40 agonist ivuxolimab in advanced cancers. Background for the entire study: Ivuxolimab was a fully human IgG2 agonistic monoclonal antibody targeting the costimulatory receptor OX40 (CD134). Patients were allowed to have had prior anti-PD-1, anti-PD-L1 or anti-CTLA-4 therapy, and around two fifths of the dose-escalation patients had been treated with checkpoint inhibitors. The point of sequencing TCRbeta in the periphery was to test whether ivuxolimab changed TCR sequence diversity and drove clonal T-cell expansion. Among the 52 dose-escalation patients, around 19 had hepatocellular carcinoma, roughly 15 melanoma, 9 renal cell carcinoma and 9 head and neck cancer. The paper reports the monotherapy dose-escalation portion (N of about 47 patients) of the phase I ivuxolimab trial. Partial responses were achieved by three dose-escalation patients, of whom one had hepatocellular carcinoma and two had cutaneous melanoma. The dose-escalation cohort was over 70% male with a mean age of about 65 years, ranging from about 23 to 85. Intravenous ivuxolimab was administered to patients every 2 weeks at six dose levels: 0.01, 0.1, 0.3, 1.5, 3 and 10 mg/kg. Summary of the overall study and its limitations: After ivuxolimab, more expanded clones were found on average in CD8+ T cells than in CD4+ T cells. At doses of 0.1 to 3.0 mg/kg, clonal expansion of both CD4+ and CD8+ T cells in blood was seen between baseline and week 6. In the 0.1-3.0 mg/kg groups, partial responders had among the lowest normalized peripheral clonal expansion, particularly in CD8+ T cells. The antigen specificity of the clonally expanded peripheral T cells was not determined. Low levels of normalized T-cell clonal expansion were also shown by some nonresponding patients.

V and J are truncated by 0 bases and 6 bases respectively, leaving an intervening sequence of 6 bases. Based on the germline V gene, the CDR1 and CDR2 sequences are SGDLS and YYNGEE. Taken from cysteine to phenylalanine, the CDR3 has 13 residues. Only the CDR3 DNA is retained, 39 bases long and in frame from the first base. Patients with autoimmune disease history or receiving systemic immunosuppression were excluded from the trial. In every dose cohort, peripheral blood was drawn for TCR sequencing at baseline, cycle 4 day 1, and cycle 7 day 1. The samples were drawn from a first-in-human, open-label, multicenter phase I dose-escalation trial of ivuxolimab. The trial enrolled adults with locally advanced or metastatic head and neck squamous cell, hepatocellular, melanoma or renal cell carcinoma. Before TCR sequencing, CD4+ T cells and CD8+ T cells from peripheral blood were sorted into separate populations.

Worth noting for this clone: No cognate antigen has been identified for it. The input lacks base qualities; no much larger clone sits a single base away.

Genomic DNA was isolated from the sorted cells so that the TCRbeta CDR3 region could be sequenced. The immunoSEQ Assay was used for sequencing of TCRbeta CDR3 regions. In TCRdb, the immuneACCESS table is reduced to in-frame sequences with V and J assigned. These tables do not hold every clone; where another copy was compared, an unresolved V gene accounts for under half, and the others remain unexplained. The sample profile shows 8,500 to 9,500 clones; just under 70% of them were found once. The top ten clonotypes cover roughly 28% of the sample. The source was CD4+ or CD8+ T cells sorted from blood, collected in a trial of the OX40 agonist ivuxolimab. The TCR comes from an adult with an advanced solid tumor such as melanoma, head and neck, liver or kidney cancer. This receptor chain uses TRBV9 and TRBJ2-2; the D gene identity is not certain. In nucleotides, the sequence is TGTGCCAGCAGCGTAGTAGGGTCCGGGGAGCTGTTTTTT. This encodes CASSVVGSGELFF.